This T cell receptor (beta chain) appears in the sequencing data of a study of blood T cell repertoires in COVID-19 (dated by TCRdb to 2019 to 2021). Describing the broader study: Collaborator samples came from the United States, Italy and Spain and covered acute and convalescent phases of COVID-19. Samples were obtained from the ongoing ImmuneRACE study (first 160 participants) and from about 1,300 subjects provided by 6 global collaborators. The repertoires were released in a freely available public database intended as a resource for research on the immune response to SARS-CoV-2. A de-identified subject ID, COVID-19 status, age in years and sex were almost always included in the sample metadata. The dataset comprised deeply sampled blood TCRbeta repertoires from subjects exposed to, actively infected with, or recovered from COVID-19. Where available, HLA class I and class II types were obtained from metadata supplied by the sample provider rather than from assay-based typing. The material from the prospective study consisted of cDNA or gDNA derived from T cells, B-cell-depleted T cells, or PBMCs. What the study reported, not specific to this receptor: The amount of clinical and demographic metadata varied by source and participant and was provided uncurated.

This clone was counted a single time. The target of this receptor is not known. Base qualities are not at hand, and no much larger clone is one base apart. TCRbeta CDR3 regions were amplified from genomic DNA using the immunoSEQ Assay, a bias-controlled multiplex PCR. As for the authors' bioinformatics: The number of nucleated cells in each sample was estimated by amplification of reference gene primers within the assay. To quantify the absolute abundance of each unique TCRbeta CDR3 rearrangement, sequence reads were collapsed and filtered. For each sample, productive Simpson clonality was calculated by taking the square root of Simpson's diversity index across productive rearrangements. Held by TCRdb, this immuneACCESS table contains in-frame sequences only and omits some clones. Under half of the omission traces to an unresolved V gene where checked; the cause of the rest is unknown. Clone size and the V and J calls come from that table; the DNA yielded D and trimming. This sample gives 85,000 to 120,000 clones in total; more than 75% of them show up just once. The ten largest account for about 3% of the sample.

According to the germline V gene, CDR1 reads MDHEN and CDR2 reads SYDVKM. The CDR3 runs 13 amino acids, cysteine and phenylalanine included. Of all the DNA, just the CDR3 is kept, 39 bases in frame from base 1. Here V drops 5 bases and J drops 8 bases, and the junction holds 7 bases not matched to any gene. Whole blood was collected in K2EDTA tubes by collaborating institutions according to the institutions' own protocols. Collaborator samples were shipped for TCRbeta analysis as frozen whole blood, isolated PBMCs, or DNA extracted from either sample type. The rearrangement joined TRBV28 to TRBJ1-2; TRBD1 lines up with 8 middle nucleotides. The sample taken for sequencing was peripheral blood. This TCR came from a man in his fifties or sixties with active or convalescent COVID-19. The CDR3 corresponds to CASSARTGSGYTF. The nucleotide sequence is TGTGCCAGCAGTGCCAGGACAGGGAGCGGCTACACCTTC.